The present T cell receptor (beta chain) was sequenced within a study of radiotherapy plus CTLA-4 blockade in lung cancer. Across the whole study: Disease control reached about 28%, with objective responses in approximately 17%.

Assay used: immunoSEQ multiplex PCR; TCRdb lists only in-frame clones, some missing. The sample contains roughly 50,000 clones, 80% to 85% of which appear only once. Germline V lookup: CDR1 MGHRA, CDR2 YSYEKL. The V end was cut by 4 bases, the J end by 3 bases, with 13 bases between. The CDR3 is made up of 14 amino acids. As to this clone: Its specificity is not known.

Receiving focal radiation plus CTLA-4 blockade with ipilimumab were patients who had chemo-refractory metastatic non-small-cell lung cancer. Study-wide points: The best prediction of response reportedly came from early blood T cell clone dynamics, with interferon-beta.

This chain uses TRBV4-1 with TRBJ2-7; TRBD1 might be the D (5 bases). This clonotype originated in a human donor with non-small cell lung cancer who had stable disease on radiotherapy plus ipilimumab. The sequencing here drew on peripheral blood, taken from a patient treated with radiotherapy plus ipilimumab. The CDR3 reads CASSPATRVYEQYF. In nucleotides, the CDR3 is TGCGCCAGCAGCCCCGCCACCAGGGTCTACGAGCAGTACTTC.